Reported below is one T cell receptor beta chain. This sample stems from a study of blood T cell repertoires in COVID-19. Turning to the study itself: Material from acute and convalescent COVID-19 was sourced from the United States, Italy and Spain. T cells, B-cell-depleted T cells, or PBMCs supplied cDNA or gDNA.

Study processing details: How many nucleated cells were present was estimated from reference gene primer amplification. Sequencing was performed with immunoSEQ multiplex PCR; in TCRdb, only in-frame clones are kept and a portion is missing. V and J calls and clone size come straight from that table; D and trimming were deduced from the DNA. The table lists 35,000 to 50,000 clones, approximately 70% of them singletons. V dropped 6 bases and J dropped 0 bases, with 14 bases sitting between them. The CDR3 loop spans 15 amino acids. CDR1 is SQVTM, CDR2 ANQGSEA, per germline. Sequencing was performed on peripheral blood. The chain joins TRBV29-1 to TRBJ1-4; possibly TRBD1 for D (6 bases). This receptor was identified in a man older than 75 with acute or convalescent COVID-19. For the CDR3, the DNA is TGCAGCGTGGGGGCGAGGGCCGCAACTAATGAAAAACTGTTTTTT. Residues: CSVGARAATNEKLFF.